The 21 T cell receptor beta chains given below trace back to one sample, sequenced in a study of human T cells and chemical hapten exposure. TCRdb fed the RACE reads into MiXCR, producing one record per CDR3 protein. The sample contains some 38,000 distinct CDR3 sequences, roughly 9.5% of which appear only once. The time point was: patch test 3, about 24 weeks after DPC sensitization. Stated treatment: therapeutic diphenylcyclopropenone sensitization with weekly scalp DPC. Blood, whole and unfractionated, served as the source for total RNA extraction. The sample here was whole blood, taken in connection with sensitization to the hapten diphenylcyclopropenone (DPC). These receptor sequences come from a man in his fifties or sixties with alopecia areata. Some clones in this sample may be carry-over from other donors' samples.

This clonotype has more than one count but fewer than ten. This sequence joins TRBV9 and TRBJ2-4; D possibly corresponds to TRBD2 (6 bases). The CDR3 has 14 residues. Between the trimmed V and J ends, which lost 4 bases and 8 bases, there was a span of 16 bases. Germline V gene data show CDR1 as SGDLS and CDR2 as YYNGEE. For the CDR3, the DNA is TGTGCCAGCAGCCCCCACTCCCCTAGCGACATTCAGTACTTC. It encodes CASSPHSPSDIQYF.

This clonotype was recorded at least ten times. The V gene is TRBV11-2, the J gene TRBJ2-3; D remains ambiguous. CDR3 length equals 13 residues. CDR1 is SGHAT, CDR2 FQNNGV, per germline. Trimming left V 1 base short and J 6 bases short, with 8 bases between. The DNA for the CDR3 is TGTGCCAGCAGCTTAGGAGGAGCGGATACGCAGTATTTT. Its translation is CASSLGGADTQYF.

In its sample, this clonotype was seen many times. This chain links TRBV5-1 with TRBJ2-2, with D perhaps being TRBD1 or TRBD2 (5 bases each). The CDR3 spans 17 residues. Germline V gene sequence: CDR1 SGHRS, CDR2 YFSETQ. V lost 5 bases and J lost 4, with 21 bases in between. The CDR3 DNA sequence: TGCGCCAGCAGAGGTGGTGGTTCGTCGAGGGGCACCGGGGAGCTGTTTTTT. As protein: CASRGGGSSRGTGELFF.

This clonotype came up a few times. CDR3 coding DNA: TGCGCCAGCAGTGGCGTCAACTTAGGGGGCGGAAGCACAGATACGCAGTATTTT. Translating it yields CASSGVNLGGGSTDTQYF. This sequence joins TRBV10-2 and TRBJ2-3; 7 bases match TRBD1. The CDR3 has 18 residues. V shed 4 bases and J 0 bases; nucleotides not matched to a gene: 13. Germline V gene sequence: CDR1 WSHSY, CDR2 SAAADI.

This clonotype was picked up a small number of times. The chain links TRBV10-3 to TRBJ2-7; TRBD1 might be the D (5 bases). CDR3 length equals 13 residues. Trimming stripped 7 bases from V and 2 bases from J, with 12 bases between. Germline-derived CDR1 and CDR2 are ENHRY and SYGVKD. The CDR3 bases are TGTGCCATCACCACCGGACAAGCCTACGAGCAGTACTTC. This sequence encodes CAITTGQAYEQYF.

The chain recombines TRBV10-2 with TRBJ2-5; D possibly matches TRBD1 or TRBD2 (5 bases each). Germline loops: CDR1 WSHSY, CDR2 SAAADI. Trimming shortened V by 6 bases and J by 5 bases, and 19 bases separated the two germline ends. This CDR3 has 15 residues. DNA of the CDR3: TGCGCCAGCAGAAGGGACGCTGCTCTAGGGGAGACCCAGTACTTC. Protein product: CASRRDAALGETQYF.

The chain is built from TRBV29-1 and TRBJ2-7; D is unclear. Germline assignment: CDR1 SQVTM and CDR2 ANQGSEA. Trimming stripped 4 bases from V and 2 bases from J, with 9 bases between. CDR3 length: 12 residues. CDR3 amino acids: CSVGQQTYEQYF. The CDR3 DNA follows: TGCAGCGTTGGCCAGCAGACCTACGAGCAGTACTTC.

In its sample, this clonotype was seen many times. This chain joins TRBV6-6 and TRBJ1-5; the D gene is possibly TRBD1 (6 bases). Germline-derived CDR1 and CDR2 are MNHNY and SVGAGI (reference sequence). V was clipped by 4 bases and J by 5 bases, with 12 bases between them. The CDR3 runs 14 residues. The CDR3 loop reads CASSFNREDQPQHF. CDR3 bases: TGTGCCAGCAGTTTCAACAGGGAAGATCAGCCCCAGCATTTT.

This clonotype has at least ten counts. This rearrangement joins TRBV6-5 to TRBJ2-5; D could derive from TRBD1 or TRBD2 (6 bases each). Germline CDR1 is MNHEY and CDR2 is SVGAGI. This CDR3 is 18 amino acids long. With 6 bases removed from V and 2 bases from J, the gap between germline ends came to 25 bases. The CDR3 DNA reads TGTGCCAGCAGCAATAGGGACTTACCGGGACACCATCAAGAGACCCAGTACTTC. This translates into CASSNRDLPGHHQETQYF.

This clonotype was observed many times. The chain carries TRBV7-2 and TRBJ2-7; 10 bases agree with TRBD1. Trimming took 6 bases from V and 4 from J; bases not matched to a gene: 9. The CDR3 has 15 residues. Germline assignment: CDR1 SGHTA and CDR2 FQGNSA. The CDR3 nucleotides read TGTGCCAGCAGACCTGGACAGGGGGGTACATACGAGCAGTACTTC. This sequence encodes CASRPGQGGTYEQYF.

This clonotype was counted a few times. With a much larger clone just one base away, this may be a read error. V usage is TRBV29-1 and J usage is TRBJ1-5; weak D call: TRBD1 (5 bases). This CDR3 has 13 amino acids. Germline values: CDR1 SQVTM, CDR2 ANQGSEA. CDR3 region: CSVGTQGNQSQHF. CDR3 DNA: TGCAGCGTTGGGACCCAGGGAAATCAGTCCCAGCATTTT.

This clonotype was recorded once. A much larger clone lies one base from this, so it may be a read error. This chain joins TRBV5-1 and TRBJ2-7; tentatively, D is TRBD2 (5 bases). Looked up from germline, CDR1 is SGHRS and CDR2 is YFSETQ. V was shortened by 1 base and J by 4 bases, with 18 bases between the two germline ends. This CDR3 has 16 residues. DNA for the CDR3: TGCGCCAGCAGCTTGCCCCCCGATAGACGGACTTACGAGCAGTACTTC. This codes for CASSLPPDRRTYEQYF.

This clonotype appeared many times. V usage is TRBV6-1 and J usage is TRBJ1-2, with a possible D match to TRBD1 (6 bases). The CDR3 is made up of 13 amino acids. Trimming removed 3 bases from V and 8 bases from J, with 13 bases in between. The germline CDR1 and CDR2 sequences are MNHNS and SASEGT. CDR3 region: CASSEVSQGGYTF. In DNA form, the CDR3 reads TGTGCCAGCAGTGAGGTCAGCCAGGGGGGCTACACCTTC.

This clonotype is labeled as medium-sized (0.01 to 0.1%). The chain uses TRBV20-1 and TRBJ2-7; tentatively, D is TRBD1 (6 bases). V was cut by 6 bases and J by 2 bases, with 11 bases left in between. The CDR3 runs 12 residues. The germline V gene encodes CDR1 DFQATT and CDR2 SNEGSKA (reference sequence). The CDR3 is CSAGDRPYEQYF. CDR3 coding DNA: TGCAGTGCGGGTGACAGGCCCTACGAGCAGTACTTC.

This clonotype has a handful of counts. The V call is TRBV20-1, the J call TRBJ2-7, with 16 bases matching TRBD2. This CDR3 spans 15 amino acids. Germline CDR1 and CDR2: DFQATT and SNEGSKA (reference sequence). The J segment lost 9 bases and the V segment lost 0 bases, leaving 5 bases of the junction unmatched. This CDR3 reads CSAREGTSGRVRQYF. The CDR3 DNA reads TGCAGTGCTAGAGAGGGGACTAGCGGGAGGGTCCGGCAGTACTTC.

This clonotype was recorded a few times. This chain links TRBV6-2 or TRBV6-3 with TRBJ2-1; 8 bases fit TRBD2. The V and J ends lost 10 bases and 1 base, in that order; junction bases with no gene match: 6. Germline V gene data show CDR1 as MNHEY and CDR2 as SVGEGT. The CDR3 has 14 amino acids. The CDR3 spells CAISGGVSYNEQFF. Here the CDR3 DNA reads TGTGCCATCTCGGGGGGGGTTTCCTACAATGAGCAGTTCTTC.

In its sample, this clonotype was seen a few times. CDR3 nucleotide sequence: TGCGCCAGCAGCGCGACCGGGACAGGGGGAATAATCGGAAACACCATATATTTT. This codes for CASSATGTGGIIGNTIYF. The chain recombines TRBV5-1 with TRBJ1-3; 11 nucleotides align to TRBD1. The CDR3 covers 18 residues. V dropped 4 bases and J dropped 4; count of bases not matched to a gene: 13. The germline gives CDR1 SGHRS, CDR2 YFSETQ.

The chain links TRBV29-1 to TRBJ2-5; TRBD2 matches 10 bases. V lost 4 bases to trimming and J lost 5 bases; unmatched junction nucleotides: 4. Germline CDR1 is SQVTM and CDR2 is ANQGSEA. There are 13 residues in the CDR3. CDR3 residues: CSVVLAGAETQYF. CDR3 nucleotide sequence: TGCAGCGTTGTGCTAGCGGGAGCGGAGACCCAGTACTTC.

The rearrangement joins TRBV21-1 to TRBJ2-5; the table's TRBD1 call for D was not verified on the DNA. TRBV21-1 is shown as a pseudogene. This CDR3 contains 18 residues. The CDR3 DNA sequence: TGTGCCAGCGGCGGTGGGCAGACCCCTTCGGGGAGAGGGGAGACCCAGTACTTC. It codes for CASGGGQTPSGRGETQYF.

The gene calls are TRBV6-2 or TRBV6-3 and TRBJ2-1; 9 nucleotides line up with TRBD2. The CDR3 totals 17 residues. The germline CDR1 and CDR2 sequences are MNHEY and SVGEGT. V lost 4 bases to trimming and J lost 4 bases; unmatched junction nucleotides: 11. CDR3 in amino acids: CASSSTLSSGIYNEQFF. The CDR3 nucleotides are TGTGCCAGCAGTTCCACTCTTTCTAGCGGGATATACAATGAGCAGTTCTTC.

Sample share makes this clonotype large (0.1 to 1%). The chain couples TRBV10-2 to TRBJ2-2; 9 bases are shared with TRBD2. Germline V lookup: CDR1 WSHSY, CDR2 SAAADI. With 6 bases clipped from V and 5 bases from J, the junction kept 7 bases outside the gene matches. CDR3 length equals 15 residues. The CDR3 bases are TGCGCCAGCAGCCAACTAGCGGGTGGGACCGGGGAGCTGTTTTTT. It encodes CASSQLAGGTGELFF.